Listed below are T cell receptor beta chains from one sample, sequenced in a study of T cells in Graves' hyperthyroidism and ophthalmopathy. TCRdb reprocessed the multiplex PCR reads with MiXCR, giving one entry per CDR3 protein. The table includes about 530,000 distinct CDR3 sequences, about 15% detected once. Sample: blood. All receptors come from a woman aged 18-35 years with Graves' ophthalmopathy. Both conserved end residues are part of each CDR3. The order of the fields is clone size, D gene, V gene, J gene, CDR3 DNA, CDR3 protein. The D gene is left open where the match is weak. The size entry is marked missing in some rows and otherwise reads once, few, many or a size class.

>few|TRBD2|TRBV19|TRBJ2-3
TGTGCCAGTAGTACGGGACTAGCGGGGGGAGATACGCAGTATTTT
CASSTGLAGGDTQYF
>many|NA|TRBV6-5|TRBJ2-1
TGTGCCAGCAGTTACGGGGTAGAAGACTCCTACAATGAGCAGTTCTTC
CASSYGVEDSYNEQFF
>few|NA|TRBV29-1|TRBJ1-2
TGCAGCGTTGATGCGGATTATGGCTACACCTTC
CSVDADYGYTF
>few|NA|TRBV2|TRBJ2-4
TGTGCCAGCAGTGAAAAGAGCCCGGATGACATTCAGTACTTC
CASSEKSPDDIQYF
>once|NA|TRBV27|TRBJ2-5
TGTGCCAGCAGCGACGGGGTGGACATGTGGGAAGAGACCCAGTACTTC
CASSDGVDMWEETQYF
>NA|TRBD1|TRBV7-9|TRBJ2-7
TGTGCCAGCAGCTTACCCCCGGGACAGGGGGAAGAGCAGTACTTC
CASSLPPGQGEEQYF
>NA|NA|TRBV27|TRBJ2-3
TGTGCCAGCAGTTTATATTCCGGCTCAGATACGCAGTATTTT
CASSLYSGSDTQYF
>many|NA|TRBV29-1|TRBJ2-3
TGCAGCGGGGCCGACTACACAGATACGCAGTATTTT
CSGADYTDTQYF
>few|TRBD1|TRBV20-1|TRBJ1-6
TGCAGTGTCTTGGGACAGGCAAATTCACCCCTCCACTTT
CSVLGQANSPLHF
>many|TRBD1|TRBV6-1|TRBJ1-1
TGTGCCAGCAGTGCTGAACAGGGGAGGTTCAAGATGAACACTGAAGCTTTCTTT
CASSAEQGRFKMNTEAFF
>NA|NA|TRBV5-1|TRBJ2-7
TGCGCCAGCAGCTTGCTCCCCCCGGGACAAAGGGACGGCGAGCAGTACTTC
CASSLLPPGQRDGEQYF
>few|NA|TRBV7-9|TRBJ1-2
TGTGCCAGCAGCTCCCCGAAGGCGACTGGCTACACCTTC
CASSSPKATGYTF
>many|NA|TRBV7-8|TRBJ1-1
TGTGCCAGCAGCTTATATATGGGGCTCACTGAAGCTTTCTTT
CASSLYMGLTEAFF
>many|NA|TRBV20-1|TRBJ1-1
TGCAGTGCTAGAGATCCAGGGATTGGGGGGACGGAGAACACTGAAGCTTTCTTT
CSARDPGIGGTENTEAFF
>once|TRBD2|TRBV20-1|TRBJ2-7
TGCAGTGCTAGGGGACTAGCGGGAGGGTCCCACGAGCAGTACTTC
CSARGLAGGSHEQYF
>once|NA|TRBV28|TRBJ1-1
TGTGCCAGCAGTTTAATTGTGGGGGGTCCGGCTTTCTTT
CASSLIVGGPAFF
>many|TRBD2|TRBV18|TRBJ2-1
TGTGCCAGCTTCTCCGGGGCTAGCGGGAGAGATGAGCAGTTCTTC
CASFSGASGRDEQFF
>NA|NA|TRBV7-9|TRBJ1-1
TGTGCCAGCAGCTTAGTATTAGAAAGCGTCACCCACGACACTGAAGCTTTCTTT
CASSLVLESVTHDTEAFF
>many|TRBD2|TRBV5-1|TRBJ2-3
TGCGCCAGCAGCTTAGGAGCGGGAGTAGGCACAGATACGCAGTATTTT
CASSLGAGVGTDTQYF
>few|NA|TRBV28|TRBJ1-1
TGTGCCAGCACCTCTGAAGACAAGAACACTGAAGCTTTCTTT
CASTSEDKNTEAFF
>few|NA|TRBV27|TRBJ2-1
TGTGCCAGCACCTCTTATATAAGGGAGATCAATGAGCAGTTCTTC
CASTSYIREINEQFF
>NA|TRBD2|TRBV7-3|TRBJ2-7
TGTGCCAGCAGCTCAACCGGGACTAGCGCTGACGAGCAGTACTTC
CASSSTGTSADEQYF
>many|TRBD2|TRBV12-3/TRBV12-4|TRBJ2-5
TGTGCCAGCAGTCCTAGCGGGAGGGCCGTAGAGACCCAGTACTTC
CASSPSGRAVETQYF
>NA|TRBD1|TRBV30|TRBJ1-6
TGTGCCTGGAGTTCAGGGGGTGATTCACCCCTCCACTTT
CAWSSGGDSPLHF
>few|TRBD1|TRBV30|TRBJ1-2
TGTGCCTGGAGTACTTCGGACAGGGCATACGGCTATGGCTACACCTTC
CAWSTSDRAYGYGYTF
>many|NA|TRBV28|TRBJ1-2
TGTGCCAGCAGTTTATTAGGGTATGGCTACACCTTC
CASSLLGYGYTF
>many|NA|TRBV7-9|TRBJ2-5
TGTGCCAGCAGCTTAACAGGGGAGGAATGGTTCCAAGAGACCCAGTACTTC
CASSLTGEEWFQETQYF
>NA|NA|TRBV6-4|TRBJ2-3
TGTGCCAGCTCCAATAGTGGGGGGGCCACAGATACGCAGTATTTT
CASSNSGGATDTQYF
>many|NA|TRBV12-3/TRBV12-4|TRBJ2-3
TGTGCCAGCACCTGGTCCCGGGCCTCCACAGATACGCAGTATTTT
CASTWSRASTDTQYF
>many|NA|TRBV7-2|TRBJ2-2
TGTGCCAGCAGCTTGATGGCGGTCGTAGCCGGGGAGCTGTTTTTT
CASSLMAVVAGELFF
>NA|NA|TRBV7-9|TRBJ2-7
TGTGCCGAGGGGCAGGGACCCTACGAGCAGTACTTC
CAEGQGPYEQYF
>NA|NA|TRBV3-1|TRBJ2-5
TGTGCCAGCAGCCAACTAGGGGGACGGTTGTCGCCGTTGACCCAGTACTTC
CASSQLGGRLSPLTQYF
>NA|NA|TRBV19|TRBJ2-2
TGTGCCAGTAGTATAGGGGACACCGGGGAGCTGTTTTTT
CASSIGDTGELFF
>few|TRBD2|TRBV7-9|TRBJ2-1
TGTGCCAGCAGCCCGCTAGCGGGAGTAAATGAGCAGTTCTTC
CASSPLAGVNEQFF
>few|NA|TRBV10-1|TRBJ2-2
TGCGCCAGCAGTGACGGCAGACTAACCGGGGAGCTGTTTTTT
CASSDGRLTGELFF
>few|NA|TRBV10-3|TRBJ1-2
TGTGCCATCAGTGAAGCAGGAACGCCTGATGGCTACACCTTC
CAISEAGTPDGYTF
>many|TRBD1|TRBV2|TRBJ1-2
TGTGCCAGCAGCGCTGCAGGGGGGTCTAACTATGGCTACACCTTC
CASSAAGGSNYGYTF
>few|NA|TRBV6-5|TRBJ2-3
TGTGCCAGCAGCTTGACTCGAGGCCAGACGCAGTATTTT
CASSLTRGQTQYF
>few|TRBD1|TRBV5-6|TRBJ1-1
TGTGCCAGCAGTTACGGACAGGGGGACACTGAAGCTTTCTTT
CASSYGQGDTEAFF
>many|TRBD1|TRBV6-1|TRBJ2-7
TGTGCCAGCAGACGAGACAGGGGCTACGAGCAGTACTTC
CASRRDRGYEQYF
>NA|NA|TRBV20-1|TRBJ2-6
TGCAGTGCTAGCATCATAAAATATGGGGCCAACGTCCTGACTTTC
CSASIIKYGANVLTF
>many|TRBD1|TRBV28|TRBJ2-2
TGTGCCAGCAGCTTCGACAGGGAAGACAGCGGGGAGCTGTTTTTT
CASSFDREDSGELFF
>few|NA|TRBV6-1|TRBJ1-5
TGTGCCAGCAGTGAAGCATCAGGTCAGCCCCAGCATTTT
CASSEASGQPQHF
>many|NA|TRBV7-3|TRBJ1-1
TGTGCCAGCAGCTTAACCAGGCTCGCCGCCCACGGGCAGGGCACTGAAGCTTTCTTT
CASSLTRLAAHGQGTEAFF
>NA|TRBD1|TRBV6-2/TRBV6-3|TRBJ1-2
TGTGCCAGCAGCCGTAGACAGGGGAGGTATGGCTACACCTTC
CASSRRQGRYGYTF
>NA|NA|TRBV7-9|TRBJ2-1
TGTGCCGCGGGGTCAGGCTCTTCTACAGCTGAGCAGTTCTTC
CAAGSGSSTAEQFF
>many|TRBD1|TRBV28|TRBJ2-1
TGTGCCAGCAGTACCATCCGGACAGGGTCCTACAATGAGCAGTTCTTC
CASSTIRTGSYNEQFF
>NA|NA|TRBV13|TRBJ1-1
TGCGCCAGCAGCCCTTGGGTCGAGGGGACTGAAGCTTTCTTT
CASSPWVEGTEAFF
>NA|NA|TRBV7-9|TRBJ1-3
TGTGCCAGCGATCGAGGAAACACCATATATTTT
CASDRGNTIYF
>NA|NA|TRBV12-3/TRBV12-4|TRBJ1-5
TGTGCCAGCAGCCCCTGGGGAAAGGAAGGGAAAAGAGGTCAGCCCCAGCATTTT
CASSPWGKEGKRGQPQHF
>many|TRBD1|TRBV4-2|TRBJ1-1
TGTGCCAGCAGCCAAAGGACAGGGGGAACTGAAGCTTTCTTT
CASSQRTGGTEAFF
>many|TRBD1|TRBV30|TRBJ1-5
TGTGCCTGGAGCGTCAGGGGGGGTCAGCCCCAGCATTTT
CAWSVRGGQPQHF
>NA|TRBD1|TRBV20-1|TRBJ1-2
TGCAGTGCTAGAGACCCGGGACAGACCTATGGCTACACCTTC
CSARDPGQTYGYTF
>many|TRBD2|TRBV11-2|TRBJ2-3
TGTGCCAGCAGCTTAACCGGACTAGCGGGAGTCGGTACAGATACGCAGTATTTT
CASSLTGLAGVGTDTQYF
>NA|NA|TRBV2|TRBJ2-2
TGTGCCAGCAGTAAGGGACGCTCGAACACCGGGGAGCTGTTTTTT
CASSKGRSNTGELFF